These 31 T cell receptor beta chains originate from one sample sequenced in a study of memory CD4+ T cells and cytomegalovirus serostatus. The sort gate was single viable CD3+CD4+CD8-CD45RO+ cells for memory CD4+ T cells. Assay used: immunoSEQ multiplex PCR; TCRdb lists only in-frame clones, some missing. Here the sample spans over 40,000 clones, approximately 74% being singletons. Material: memory CD4+ T cells from blood. The receptors were sampled from an adult in good health and CMV-seropositive.

The chain couples TRBV6-6 to TRBJ1-1; TRBD1 matches at 8 bases. There are 14 residues in the CDR3. Germline V lookup: CDR1 MNHNY, CDR2 SVGAGI (reference sequence). V lost 2 bases to trimming and J lost 5 bases; unmatched junction nucleotides: 4. The CDR3 here is CASSYAGGNTEAFF. The CDR3 nucleotides are TGTGCCAGCAGTTACGCAGGGGGCAATACTGAAGCTTTCTTT.

V and J are TRBV4-3 and TRBJ1-3, with D hard to call. V shed 0 bases and J shed 0 bases, with 6 bases lying between them. Germline CDR1 and CDR2: LGHNA and YSLEER. The CDR3 sequence is 15 residues long. The CDR3 nucleotides read TGCGCCAGCAGCCAAGACAGGACCTCTGGAAACACCATATATTTT. Its protein product is CASSQDRTSGNTIYF.

This sequence joins TRBV19 and TRBJ2-7; D is uncertain. The CDR3 totals 13 residues. Trimming shortened V by 6 bases and J by 3 bases, and 12 bases separated the two germline ends. Germline CDR1 and CDR2: LNHDA and SQIVND (reference sequence). CDR3 amino acids: CASRGSQIYEQYF. The CDR3 DNA is TGTGCCAGTAGAGGCAGCCAAATCTACGAGCAGTACTTC.

The J gene is TRBJ2-5, the V gene TRBV11-2; D remains unclear. The V gene lost 6 bases and the J gene lost 5 bases, with 19 bases spanning the gap. CDR1 is SGHAT and CDR2 is FQNNGV in the germline V gene. CDR3 length: 15 amino acids. The CDR3 protein is CASSINRGDGETQYF. In nucleotides, the CDR3 is TGTGCCAGCAGTATAAATAGAGGAGATGGTGAGACCCAGTACTTC.

The chain couples TRBV19 to TRBJ2-3, with D maybe TRBD1 (6 bases). This CDR3 is built from 14 residues. Germline CDR1 LNHDA, CDR2 SQIVND (reference sequence). Trimming removed 2 bases from V and 6 bases from J, with 12 bases in between. CDR3 loop: CASSIPGVGDTQYF. CDR3 DNA sequence: TGTGCCAGTAGTATACCAGGGGTCGGGGATACGCAGTATTTT.

This chain joins TRBV29-1 and TRBJ1-6, with D tentatively TRBD1 (6 bases). The CDR3 extends over 13 amino acids. Looked up from germline, CDR1 is SQVTM and CDR2 is ANQGSEA. Trimming cost V 6 bases and J 7 bases, with 13 bases left between them. The CDR3 protein is CSVGEGGNSPLHF. The CDR3 DNA reads TGCAGCGTGGGGGAGGGGGGGAATTCACCCCTCCACTTT.

This chain connects TRBV14 to TRBJ1-1; D is undetermined. Germline CDR1 and CDR2: SGHDN and FVKESK. This CDR3 comprises 11 residues. Trimming pared 3 bases from V and 10 bases from J, leaving 9 bases between. The CDR3 coding sequence is TGTGCCAGCAGCCAGGCTATTGGAGCTTTCTTT. This encodes CASSQAIGAFF. Using reference TRBV14 and TRBJ1-1 for the parts outside the CDR3, the full variable domain is EAGVTQFPSHSVIEKGQTVTLRCDPISGHDNLYWYRRVMGKEIKFLLHFVKESKQDESGMPNNRFLAERTGGTYSTLKVQPAELEDSGVYFCASSQAIGAFFGQGTRLTVV.

The chain carries TRBV4-3 and TRBJ2-7; 13 nucleotides align to TRBD2. CDR1 is LGHNA and CDR2 is YSLEER in the germline V gene. The CDR3 contains 16 residues. V was pared by 4 bases and J by 2 bases, with 5 bases of the junction left unmatched. The CDR3, as DNA: TGCGCCAGCAGCCTGTTTACTAGCGGGGGGGCCTACGAGCAGTACTTC. Residues: CASSLFTSGGAYEQYF.

V gene TRBV9 combines with J gene TRBJ1-1; D remains unclear. V was clipped by 3 bases and J by 1 base, with 19 bases between them. This CDR3 has 17 residues. The germline CDR1 and CDR2 sequences are SGDLS and YYNGEE. The CDR3 here is CASSALIKWVSNTEAFF. The CDR3, as DNA: TGTGCCAGCAGCGCTCTTATTAAGTGGGTATCGAACACTGAAGCTTTCTTT.

The V and J genes are TRBV5-1 and TRBJ1-3, with unresolved D. Per germline, CDR1 SGHRS and CDR2 YFSETQ. The CDR3 sequence is 15 residues long. Trimming pared 1 base from V and 0 bases from J, leaving 8 bases between. The CDR3 DNA is TGCGCCAGCAGCTTGAGTTTCGCCTCTGGAAACACCATATATTTT. Protein product: CASSLSFASGNTIYF.

V and J are TRBV7-8 and TRBJ2-3; TRBD2 is a possible D gene (5 bases). The CDR3 consists of 16 residues. Germline V CDR1 and CDR2: SGHVS, FQNEAQ. V lost 2 bases to trimming and J lost 4 bases, with 16 bases between them. This CDR3 is CASSLSLARGPDTQYF. The DNA of the CDR3 is TGTGCCAGCAGCTTAAGCTTAGCGAGAGGGCCAGATACGCAGTATTTT.

On this clone itself: A junction boundary mismatches the germline segment, possibly from a read error. The rearrangement joins TRBV7-7 to TRBJ2-2; 7 bases align to TRBD1. The germline gives CDR1 SSHAT, CDR2 FNYEAQ (reference sequence). The CDR3 consists of 15 residues. In DNA form, the CDR3 reads TGTGCTAGCAGCTTAGAGGGGGCCGGCACCGGGGAGCTGTTTTTT. It translates to CASSLEGAGTGELFF.

With respect to this clone: Germline and junction disagree at one end, which may indicate a read error. The CDR3, as DNA: TGTGCTAGCAGCTTAGCGATGGCTAGCGGGGGGCTAGAGACCCAGTACTTC. It translates to CASSLAMASGGLETQYF. This chain links TRBV7-7 with TRBJ2-5, with 11 bases matching TRBD2. Germline V lookup: CDR1 SSHAT, CDR2 FNYEAQ (reference sequence). There are 17 residues in the CDR3.

The chain carries TRBV7-9 and TRBJ2-3; 7 bases align to TRBD2. The V and J ends lost 4 bases and 6 bases, in that order; junction bases with no gene match: 10. Germline values: CDR1 SEHNR, CDR2 FQNEAQ (reference sequence). CDR3 size: 15 residues. The CDR3 here is CASSSDLLATDTQYF. In DNA form, the CDR3 reads TGTGCCAGCAGCTCCGACCTACTAGCGACGGATACGCAGTATTTT.

J is TRBJ1-2 and V is TRBV20-1; D is perhaps TRBD1 (5 bases). The V end lost 7 bases, the J end lost 4 bases, and 10 bases lay between the germline ends. Germline V gene lookup returns CDR1 DFQATT and CDR2 SNEGSKA (reference sequence). The CDR3 loop spans 11 amino acids. Here the CDR3 reads CSGGRGYGYTF. In DNA, the CDR3 is TGCAGTGGGGGTAGGGGCTATGGCTACACCTTC.

This clone was seen a handful of times. The rearrangement links TRBV5-1 to TRBJ1-6; D unresolved. CDR3 length: 14 residues. The V end lost 5 bases, the J end lost 7 bases, and 13 bases lay between the germline ends. Per germline, CDR1 SGHRS and CDR2 YFSETQ. The CDR3 spells CASRKQIDNSPLHF. CDR3 coding DNA: TGCGCCAGCAGGAAACAGATCGACAATTCACCCCTCCACTTT. Looking up the rest from reference TRBV5-1 and TRBJ1-6 gives the full variable domain: KAGVTQTPRYLIKTRGQQVTLSCSPISGHRSVSWYQQTPGQGLQFLFEYFSETQRNKGNFPGRFSGRQFSNSRSEMNVSTLELGDSALYLCASRKQIDNSPLHFGNGTRLTVT.

The chain has TRBV28 and TRBJ1-1; D gene uncertain. Germline lookup yields CDR1 MDHEN and CDR2 SYDVKM. The CDR3 totals 12 residues. V was trimmed by 4 bases and J by 1 base, leaving 4 bases between them. The CDR3 protein is CASSWENTEAFF. The DNA of the CDR3 is TGTGCCAGCAGTTGGGAGAACACTGAAGCTTTCTTT.

This clone was detected only a few times. The chain combines TRBV7-3 with TRBJ2-3, with 10 bases matching TRBD2. Trimming removed 5 bases from V and 4 bases from J; junction bases left unmatched: 9. This CDR3 comprises 16 residues. Germline V CDR1 and CDR2: SGHTA, FQGTGA. CDR3 loop: CASSQFSGGASDTQYF. The CDR3, as DNA: TGTGCCAGCAGCCAATTCAGCGGGGGGGCGTCAGATACGCAGTATTTT.

This chain joins TRBV5-4 and TRBJ2-5; TRBD1 might be the D (5 bases). The CDR3 is 15 amino acids. The V end was cut by 0 bases, the J end by 1 base, with 10 bases between. From germline, CDR1 is SGHNT and CDR2 YYREEE (reference sequence). CDR3 nucleotide sequence: TGTGCCAGCAGCTTGGATGGGGCCCCCCAAGAGACCCAGTACTTC. Translated: CASSLDGAPQETQYF.

The V call is TRBV4-2, the J call TRBJ1-3, with D maybe TRBD1 (6 bases). Germline loops: CDR1 LGHNA, CDR2 YNFKEQ. V gave up 0 bases and J gave up 4 bases, with 22 bases separating them. The CDR3 totals 19 residues. CDR3 amino acids: CASSQDQWARQVEGNTIYF. CDR3 coding DNA: TGTGCCAGCAGCCAAGATCAGTGGGCGCGACAGGTCGAAGGAAACACCATATATTTT.

Only one count was recorded for this clone. The CDR3: CASSTDRGSEKLFF. CDR3 coding DNA: TGTGCCAGCAGTACTGACAGGGGGAGTGAAAAACTGTTTTTT. The rearrangement links TRBV6-6 to TRBJ1-4; 9 nucleotides agree with TRBD1. J was trimmed by 7 bases and V by 5 bases; bases with no gene match: 5. Germline lookup yields CDR1 MNHNY and CDR2 SVGAGI (reference sequence). This CDR3 has 14 residues.

The chain employs TRBV2 and TRBJ2-2, with D tentatively TRBD1 (6 bases). Germline V gives CDR1 SNHLY, CDR2 FYNNEI. This CDR3 is 15 amino acids long. V shed 2 bases and J shed 3 bases, with 10 bases lying between them. CDR3 DNA: TGTGCCAGCAGTGAACAGGGGACGGACACCGGGGAGCTGTTTTTT. Its translation: CASSEQGTDTGELFF.

This clone was counted between two and nine times. The V gene is TRBV5-6, the J gene TRBJ2-1; no clear D gene. V gave up 2 bases and J gave up 0 bases, with 6 bases separating them. Germline values: CDR1 SGHDT, CDR2 YYEEEE. The CDR3 has 14 residues. CDR3 loop: CASSFPSSYNEQFF. CDR3 DNA sequence: TGTGCCAGCAGCTTTCCTAGCTCCTACAATGAGCAGTTCTTC.

The V gene is TRBV11-1, the J gene TRBJ2-5, with TRBD2 as a possible D gene (5 bases). CDR1 and CDR2 from the germline V gene are SGHAT and FQDESV (reference sequence). Trimming stripped 3 bases from V and 5 bases from J, with 16 bases between. The CDR3 spans 15 residues. The CDR3 spells CASSFGIEGRETQYF. The CDR3 DNA reads TGTGCCAGCAGCTTTGGCATCGAGGGTCGGGAGACCCAGTACTTC.

The chain joins TRBV2 to TRBJ2-3; a weak D match, TRBD1 (5 bases). In germline, CDR1 is SNHLY, CDR2 FYNNEI. Trimming shortened V by 5 bases and J by 2 bases, and 11 bases separated the two germline ends. This CDR3 comprises 14 residues. In nucleotides, the CDR3 is TGTGCCAGCAGTCTGGACACGGACACAGATACGCAGTATTTT. Translating it yields CASSLDTDTDTQYF.

V gene TRBV5-5 combines with J gene TRBJ1-2, with 7 bases that match TRBD1. The CDR3 extends over 15 amino acids. CDR1 SGHKS and CDR2 YYEKEE come from the germline V gene (reference sequence). V dropped 1 base and J dropped 7; count of bases not matched to a gene: 10. The CDR3 sequence: CASSLPGTAGTGYTF. The CDR3 DNA reads TGTGCCAGCAGCTTGCCCGGGACAGCGGGCACTGGCTACACCTTC.

The V and J genes are TRBV7-9 and TRBJ2-1; possible D gene TRBD2, 5 bases. Trimming cost V 2 bases and J 3 bases, with 11 bases left between them. The CDR3 loop spans 15 amino acids. Germline V CDR1 and CDR2: SEHNR, FQNEAQ (reference sequence). CDR3 amino acids: CASSLRTSLYNEQFF. The DNA of the CDR3 is TGTGCCAGCAGCTTACGGACTTCCCTCTACAATGAGCAGTTCTTC.

V usage is TRBV9 and J usage is TRBJ2-5, with 8 bases lining up with TRBD2. J gave up 5 bases and V 0 bases, and 15 bases lay outside the gene matches. CDR1 is SGDLS and CDR2 is YYNGEE in the germline V gene. The CDR3 consists of 18 residues. The CDR3 sequence is CASSVALGGSGGTETQYF. In DNA, the CDR3 is TGTGCCAGCAGCGTAGCTCTGGGTGGAAGCGGGGGTACGGAGACCCAGTACTTC. Looking up the rest from reference TRBV9 and TRBJ2-5 gives the full variable domain: DSGVTQTPKHLITATGQRVTLRCSPRSGDLSVYWYQQSLDQGLQFLIQYYNGEERAKGNILERFSAQQFPDLHSELNLSSLELGDSALYFCASSVALGGSGGTETQYFGPGTRLLVL.

The rearrangement joins TRBV28 to TRBJ1-5; 7 bases align to TRBD1. The germline CDR1 and CDR2 sequences are MDHEN and SYDVKM. Trimming cost V 1 base and J 8 bases; bases outside gene matches: 5. The CDR3 sequence is 14 residues long. CDR3 loop: CASSLFPGTEPQHF. CDR3 DNA: TGTGCCAGCAGTTTATTTCCGGGGACAGAGCCCCAGCATTTT. The whole variable domain, filled in from reference TRBV28 and TRBJ1-5, reads DVKVTQSSRYLVKRTGEKVFLECVQDMDHENMFWYRQDPGLGLRLIYFSYDVKMKEKGDIPEGYSVSREKKERFSLILESASTNQTSMYLCASSLFPGTEPQHFGDGTRLSIL.

The rearrangement links TRBV18 to TRBJ2-2, with 7 bases matching TRBD1. The CDR3 has 17 amino acids. Germline V gene lookup returns CDR1 KGHSH and CDR2 LQKENI. V shed 3 bases, J shed 4 bases, and the junction held 11 bases outside the gene matches. The CDR3 DNA sequence: TGTGCCAGCTCACCCAACTCCCGACAGGGTGGCACCGGGGAGCTGTTTTTT. Translated, it gives CASSPNSRQGGTGELFF.

The chain carries TRBV7-8 and TRBJ2-5; D gene unclear. Germline V CDR1 and CDR2: SGHVS, FQNEAQ. The CDR3 extends over 16 amino acids. The V and J ends lost 4 bases and 2 bases respectively, with 17 bases between them. The DNA for the CDR3 is TGTGCCAGCAGCTCCCTGGCGAGTTTCGGACAAGAGACCCAGTACTTC. Encoded protein: CASSSLASFGQETQYF.